This T cell receptor beta chain was obtained from a study of PD-1 blockade in classical Hodgkin lymphoma. Germline CDR1 and CDR2: MDHEN and SYDVKM. The junction had 6 bases not matched to a gene; V was cut back by 4 bases and J by 1 base. This CDR3 comprises 15 residues. Repertoires were generated with immunoSEQ multiplex PCR, while TCRdb's copy carries only in-frame clones and drops some. The repertoire consists of under 15,000 clones, with about 83% occurring once and the leading ten covering around a quarter. Every patient relapsed after autologous stem cell transplantation, and brentuximab vedotin exposure varied.

The clonotype comes from a human donor with classical Hodgkin lymphoma. The sample consisted of peripheral blood mononuclear cells (PBMCs), taken at baseline. The rearrangement uses TRBV28 and TRBJ1-2; the match to TRBD1 covers 7 bases. The CDR3 coding sequence is TGTGCCAGCAGTTCTCCGGGACAGAGTAACTATGGCTACACCTTC. Amino acids: CASSSPGQSNYGYTF.